The rows below give T cell receptor beta chains drawn from one sample of a study of shared clonotypes between healthy human individuals. The protocol was immunoSEQ multiplex PCR, while the TCRdb copy is restricted to in-frame clones and leaves out a portion. The sample has 2 million to 2.5 million clones; 80% to 95% are singletons. The sample was naive CD4+ T cells from PBMCs. The receptors come from a man between 18 and 29 years old in good health. Some clones in this sample may be carry-over from other donors' samples. The CDR3 runs from the conserved cysteine through the conserved F or W. The order of the fields is D gene, V gene, J gene, CDR3 protein. D genes are given only for firm matches.

D gene: .
V gene: TRBV2
J gene: TRBJ1-2
CDR3 protein: CASTERPSRAGYTF

D gene: TRBD1
V gene: TRBV5-1
J gene: TRBJ1-2
CDR3 protein: CASSETGQQNYGYTF

D gene: .
V gene: TRBV25-1
J gene: TRBJ1-1
CDR3 protein: CASSEWSSGADTEAFF

D gene: .
V gene: TRBV7-2
J gene: TRBJ2-7
CDR3 protein: CASSFAPPVTGALYEQYF

D gene: .
V gene: TRBV7-2
J gene: TRBJ2-1
CDR3 protein: CASSLGLKYNEQFF

D gene: .
V gene: TRBV6-6
J gene: TRBJ1-2
CDR3 protein: CASRGRDYGYTF

D gene: TRBD1
V gene: TRBV28
J gene: TRBJ1-5
CDR3 protein: CASSPGQYQPQHF

D gene: .
V gene: TRBV6-5
J gene: TRBJ1-6
CDR3 protein: CASRFLDNSPLHF

D gene: TRBD1
V gene: TRBV25-1
J gene: TRBJ1-1
CDR3 protein: CASGRRGLREAFF

D gene: .
V gene: TRBV11-1
J gene: TRBJ1-2
CDR3 protein: CASSPRRDYGYTF

D gene: .
V gene: TRBV5-1
J gene: TRBJ2-7
CDR3 protein: CASSLFQSSYEQYF

D gene: .
V gene: TRBV4-2
J gene: TRBJ1-6
CDR3 protein: CASSQHVRGTDSPLHF

D gene: .
V gene: TRBV28
J gene: TRBJ2-1
CDR3 protein: CASTLARFGSSYNEQFF

D gene: .
V gene: TRBV30
J gene: TRBJ2-1
CDR3 protein: CAWSPSSAYNEQFF

D gene: .
V gene: TRBV29-1
J gene: TRBJ1-2
CDR3 protein: CSVGTFLAYGYTF

D gene: .
V gene: TRBV30
J gene: TRBJ1-5
CDR3 protein: CAWSLNTTLQPQHF

D gene: .
V gene: TRBV11-3
J gene: TRBJ2-7
CDR3 protein: CASSLNNLDEQYF

D gene: TRBD2
V gene: TRBV5-1
J gene: TRBJ2-2
CDR3 protein: CASSLGLAGTGELFF

D gene: .
V gene: TRBV7-3
J gene: TRBJ2-6
CDR3 protein: CASSLGGAGANVLTF

D gene: .
V gene: TRBV11-2
J gene: TRBJ1-1
CDR3 protein: CASSPNHLRRTEAFF

D gene: TRBD1
V gene: TRBV5-1
J gene: TRBJ1-1
CDR3 protein: CASSRPTGVDTEAFF

D gene: .
V gene: TRBV20-1
J gene: TRBJ2-5
CDR3 protein: CSGGETQYF

D gene: .
V gene: TRBV6-1
J gene: TRBJ2-5
CDR3 protein: CASSPGGPGETQYF

D gene: .
V gene: TRBV6-6
J gene: TRBJ2-7
CDR3 protein: CASSYGLRDKRQYF

D gene: TRBD2
V gene: TRBV6-5
J gene: TRBJ2-7
CDR3 protein: CASSLTGGGSSYEQYF

D gene: TRBD1
V gene: TRBV28
J gene: TRBJ2-7
CDR3 protein: CASSLVQQGSEQYF

D gene: .
V gene: TRBV28
J gene: TRBJ1-1
CDR3 protein: CASSSRVGNTEAFF

D gene: TRBD1
V gene: TRBV14
J gene: TRBJ2-7
CDR3 protein: CASSRSTPTGGEYEQYF

D gene: .
V gene: TRBV18
J gene: TRBJ1-3
CDR3 protein: CASSPPSNSGNTIYF

D gene: .
V gene: TRBV19
J gene: TRBJ2-1
CDR3 protein: CASSIRGEQFF

D gene: TRBD1
V gene: TRBV6-1
J gene: TRBJ2-7
CDR3 protein: CASSAPGQVYEQYF

D gene: .
V gene: TRBV30
J gene: TRBJ1-5
CDR3 protein: CAWNGELGNQPQHF